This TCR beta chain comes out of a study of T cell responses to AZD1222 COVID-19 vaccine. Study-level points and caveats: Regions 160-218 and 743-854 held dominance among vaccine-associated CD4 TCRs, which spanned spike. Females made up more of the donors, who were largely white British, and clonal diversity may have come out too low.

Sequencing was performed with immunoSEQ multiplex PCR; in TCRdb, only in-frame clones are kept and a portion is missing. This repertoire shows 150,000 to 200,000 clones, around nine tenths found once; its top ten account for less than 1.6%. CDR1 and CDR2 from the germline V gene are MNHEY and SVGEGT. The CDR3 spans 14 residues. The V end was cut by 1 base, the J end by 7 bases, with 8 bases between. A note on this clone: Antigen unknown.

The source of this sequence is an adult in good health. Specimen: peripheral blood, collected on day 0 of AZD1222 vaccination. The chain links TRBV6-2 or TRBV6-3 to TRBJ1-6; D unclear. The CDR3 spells CASSYLQENSPLHF. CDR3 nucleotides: TGTGCCAGCAGTTACTTGCAGGAAAATTCACCCCTCCACTTT.